A selection of T cell receptor beta chains follows, all from one sample in a study of cytomegalovirus exposure and HLA in healthy donors. Sequenced by immunoSEQ multiplex PCR; TCRdb stores in-frame clones only, minus some. The table lists around 150,000 clones, around 79% of them singletons. Sequencing was done on a sample of PBMCs. The receptor source for this set is a woman in her forties in good health and CMV-seronegative. Both conserved end residues are part of each CDR3. Each record gives: clone size, V gene, D gene, J gene, CDR3 protein, CDR3 DNA. The D gene is left open where the match is weak. Rows give clone size only sometimes, using once, few, many, or a class for an expanded clone.

-	TRBV6-6	-	TRBJ1-6	CASSFGTLNSPLHF	TGTGCCAGCAGTTTCGGGACACTAAATTCACCCCTCCACTTT
-	TRBV7-8	-	TRBJ1-6	CASSSKGGSSYNSPLHF	TGTGCCAGCAGCTCAAAGGGGGGGAGCTCCTATAATTCACCCCTCCACTTT
few	TRBV28	TRBD2	TRBJ2-7	CASSSGGVWVCEQYF	TGTGCCAGCAGTTCGGGAGGAGTGTGGGTTTGTGAGCAGTACTTC
-	TRBV6-5	-	TRBJ2-7	CASRTGQYYRQYF	TGTGCCAGCAGAACTGGACAGTACTACCGACAGTACTTC
few	TRBV6-1	-	TRBJ1-1	CASSGTPTGNTEAFF	TGTGCCAGCAGCGGGACTCCCACGGGGAACACTGAAGCTTTCTTT
once	TRBV7-9	TRBD1	TRBJ2-7	CASSLNLGQGATYEQYF	TGTGCCAGCAGCTTAAACCTCGGACAGGGGGCGACCTACGAGCAGTACTTC
-	TRBV7-6	TRBD1	TRBJ2-6	CASSRGGVGANVLTF	TGTGCCAGCAGCCGAGGGGGCGTTGGGGCCAACGTCCTGACTTTC
-	TRBV27	-	TRBJ1-5	CASSLSYLSAGANQPQHF	TGTGCCAGCAGTTTATCGTACTTATCGGCAGGGGCTAATCAGCCCCAGCATTTT
-	TRBV10-1	TRBD1	TRBJ1-4	CAEPGKTGGGEKLFF	TGCGCCGAACCAGGGAAAACAGGGGGCGGTGAAAAACTGTTTTTT
-	TRBV7-2	-	TRBJ2-3	CASSLGGGRTDTQYF	TGTGCCAGCAGCTTAGGAGGGGGACGCACAGATACGCAGTATTTT
-	TRBV5-4	TRBD1	TRBJ2-7	CASSWAVTGLREQYF	TGTGCCAGCAGCTGGGCTGTGACAGGGCTCCGCGAGCAGTACTTC
-	TRBV7-6	-	TRBJ2-7	CASSLAQGPYEQYF	TGTGCCAGCAGCCTAGCCCAGGGCCCCTACGAGCAGTACTTC
-	TRBV6-5	TRBD1	TRBJ1-2	CASSKDRDYGYTF	TGTGCCAGCAGTAAGGACAGGGACTATGGCTACACCTTC
-	TRBV7-6	TRBD1	TRBJ2-1	CASSTPYRGHIYNEQFF	TGTGCCAGCAGCACGCCGTACAGGGGGCACATTTACAATGAGCAGTTCTTC
-	TRBV6-5	-	TRBJ1-1	CASSYRVSTEAFF	TGTGCCAGCAGTTATCGGGTTTCGACTGAAGCTTTCTTT
-	TRBV6-5	-	TRBJ2-7	CASSYGRVSYEQYF	TGTGCCAGCAGTTATGGGAGAGTCTCCTACGAGCAGTACTTC
-	TRBV4-1	TRBD1	TRBJ1-5	CASSQPDRLGQPQHF	TGCGCCAGCAGCCAGCCGGACAGGCTGGGGCAGCCCCAGCATTTT
-	TRBV2	TRBD1	TRBJ1-5	CASSADRGRNQPQHF	TGTGCCAGCAGCGCCGACAGGGGAAGAAATCAGCCCCAGCATTTT
once	TRBV4-3	-	TRBJ2-5	CASSPRAFKETQYF	TGCGCCAGCAGCCCCAGGGCTTTCAAAGAGACCCAGTACTTC
-	TRBV20-1	-	TRBJ2-3	CSARRPDTQYF	TGCAGTGCTAGGAGGCCGGATACGCAGTATTTT
-	TRBV5-6	TRBD1	TRBJ2-7	CASSLGPGQGYEQYF	TGTGCCAGCAGCTTGGGCCCCGGACAGGGCTACGAGCAGTACTTC
-	TRBV6-4	-	TRBJ2-3	CASSSAPGGTDTQYF	TGTGCCAGTAGTAGCGCACCCGGAGGCACAGATACGCAGTATTTT
-	TRBV7-2	TRBD1	TRBJ1-2	CASSPHSGQGARDYGYTF	TGTGCCAGCAGCCCTCACTCGGGACAGGGGGCGCGTGACTATGGCTACACCTTC
-	TRBV9	TRBD1	TRBJ1-3	CASSPRGQATNSGNTIYF	TGTGCCAGCAGCCCACGAGGACAGGCAACTAACTCTGGAAACACCATATATTTT
once	TRBV9	-	TRBJ1-1	CASSGVDAEAFF	TGTGCCAGCAGCGGCGTCGATGCTGAAGCTTTCTTT
-	TRBV5-6	TRBD1	TRBJ1-2	CASSSPETGNYGYTF	TGTGCCAGCAGCTCGCCAGAGACAGGGAACTATGGCTACACCTTC
-	TRBV2	TRBD1	TRBJ2-1	CASSEFRGSSYNEQFF	TGTGCCAGCAGTGAGTTCAGGGGGAGCTCCTACAATGAGCAGTTCTTC
once	TRBV4-1	TRBD1	TRBJ1-2	CASSQDGQGSGYGYTF	TGCGCCAGCAGCCAAGACGGACAGGGGTCTGGCTATGGCTACACCTTC
-	TRBV9	-	TRBJ1-3	CASSDQGDTIYF	TGTGCCAGCAGCGACCAGGGCGACACCATATATTTT
-	TRBV7-3	-	TRBJ2-2	CASSLSVGSAGELFF	TGTGCCAGCAGCTTATCGGTAGGGAGTGCCGGGGAGCTGTTTTTT
-	TRBV5-4	TRBD1	TRBJ2-3	CASSLPGQGADTQYF	TGTGCCAGCAGCTTACCGGGACAGGGTGCAGATACGCAGTATTTT
-	TRBV5-6	-	TRBJ2-7	CASSSKFTTGSGLLKQYF	TGTGCCAGCAGCTCCAAGTTTACCACAGGGTCAGGCTTACTAAAGCAGTACTTC
few	TRBV13	-	TRBJ1-2	CASSLGTLLTNYGYTF	TGTGCCAGCAGCTTGGGGACATTACTTACTAACTATGGCTACACCTTC
-	TRBV6-6	-	TRBJ1-4	CASSWVWGGEKLFF	TGTGCCAGCAGTTGGGTTTGGGGGGGTGAAAAACTGTTTTTT
-	TRBV9	TRBD1	TRBJ2-7	CASSSSDRVGQYF	TGTGCCAGCAGCTCCAGCGACAGGGTAGGTCAGTACTTC
-	TRBV7-6	-	TRBJ2-1	CASSAQTYYNEQFF	TGTGCCAGCAGCGCCCAGACATATTACAATGAGCAGTTCTTC
-	TRBV6-5	-	TRBJ1-2	CASSQTVSYGYTF	TGTGCCAGCAGTCAGACAGTCAGCTATGGCTACACCTTC
-	TRBV19	TRBD1	TRBJ1-4	CASSTDGTVNEKLFF	TGTGCCAGTAGTACTGATGGGACAGTTAATGAAAAACTGTTTTTT
few	TRBV7-3	TRBD2	TRBJ2-7	CASSLVSGASYEQYF	TGTGCCAGCAGCTTAGTCAGCGGGGCTTCCTACGAGCAGTACTTC
-	TRBV5-6	TRBD1	TRBJ1-1	CASSGTGAEAFF	TGTGCCAGCAGCGGGACAGGGGCTGAAGCTTTCTTT
-	TRBV6-1	-	TRBJ1-2	CASRPGRLTNYGYTF	TGTGCCAGCAGGCCCGGGAGATTGACTAACTATGGCTACACCTTC
-	TRBV9	TRBD2	TRBJ2-5	CASSVGLAGDQETQYF	TGTGCCAGCAGCGTAGGGCTAGCGGGGGACCAAGAGACCCAGTACTTC
-	TRBV6-5	TRBD1	TRBJ1-6	CASSPRTGRNSPLHF	TGTGCCAGCAGCCCAAGGACAGGGCGTAATTCACCCCTCCACTTT
-	TRBV4-3	-	TRBJ2-2	CASSLEYTGELFF	TGCGCCAGCAGCCTTGAGTACACCGGGGAGCTGTTTTTT
-	TRBV6-6	-	TRBJ1-1	CASKPDRNTEAFF	TGTGCCAGCAAACCCGACAGAAACACTGAAGCTTTCTTT
-	TRBV30	TRBD1	TRBJ1-6	CAWGILDRGTSPLHF	TGTGCCTGGGGAATCTTAGACAGGGGAACTTCACCCCTCCACTTT
-	TRBV5-6	TRBD2	TRBJ2-7	CASSLVGGGTGEQYF	TGTGCCAGCAGCTTGGTAGGCGGGGGTACGGGGGAGCAGTACTTC
-	TRBV29-1	-	TRBJ1-1	CSVDQGVSTEAFF	TGCAGCGTGGATCAGGGTGTATCGACTGAAGCTTTCTTT
-	TRBV9	-	TRBJ1-4	CASSDVVGVTNEKLFF	TGTGCCAGCAGCGACGTAGTCGGAGTAACTAATGAAAAACTGTTTTTT
-	TRBV6-5	-	TRBJ1-5	CASSFDWRESNQPQHF	TGTGCCAGCAGTTTCGATTGGAGGGAGAGCAATCAGCCCCAGCATTTT
-	TRBV9	TRBD1	TRBJ1-2	CASSSRDSLNYGYTF	TGTGCCAGCAGCTCCCGGGACAGCCTAAACTATGGCTACACCTTC
-	TRBV27	-	TRBJ2-1	CASSLLGSSDSEQFF	TGTGCCAGCAGTTTATTGGGGTCGTCCGACAGTGAGCAGTTCTTC
-	TRBV7-2	-	TRBJ1-2	CASSLGPYGGYTF	TGTGCCAGCAGCTTAGGACCCTACGGGGGCTACACCTTC
-	TRBV4-2	TRBD1	TRBJ1-3	CASRSGTGALGNTIYF	TGTGCCAGCAGGTCCGGGACAGGGGCTCTAGGAAACACCATATATTTT
-	TRBV6-1	-	TRBJ1-1	CASSGERRTAGGLTEAFF	TGTGCCAGCAGTGGAGAACGGAGGACTGCGGGAGGTTTGACTGAAGCTTTCTTT